Listed below are T cell receptor beta chains from one sample, sequenced in a study of T cell responses to AZD1222 COVID-19 vaccine. The repertoire was sequenced with immunoSEQ multiplex PCR; TCRdb's copy has only in-frame clones and lacks some. Here the sample spans roughly 100,000 clones, 75% to 90% being singletons. This material consisted of peripheral blood, taken on day 0 of AZD1222 vaccination. The receptors were sampled from an adult in good health. Each CDR3 is given with its conserved first and last residue. The D gene is left open where the match is weak. Clone size appears in some rows only: once, few, many, or a class for an expanded clone.

>TRBV10-1|TRBJ2-2|NA|TRBD2
TGCGCCAGCAGGGGAGGGACCGGGGAGCTGTTTTTT
CASRGGTGELFF
>TRBV7-9|TRBJ2-3|NA|NA
TGTGCCAGCAGGGGTAACAGGGTCCACACAGATACGCAGTATTTT
CASRGNRVHTDTQYF
>TRBV14|TRBJ1-2|NA|NA
TGTGCCAGCAGCCAAGAGGGGTGGCGTGGCTACACCTTC
CASSQEGWRGYTF
>TRBV29-1|TRBJ2-7|NA|NA
TGCAGCGTTGATGACGGGATAGCCTACGAGCAGTACTTC
CSVDDGIAYEQYF
>TRBV6-6|TRBJ2-1|few|NA
TGTGCCAGCAGCACCCCGGACGGAGCGGAGCAGTTCTTC
CASSTPDGAEQFF
>TRBV20-1|TRBJ2-7|NA|NA
TGCAGTGCTAGTTTGGGGGCGATCGAAGGGGAGCAGTACTTC
CSASLGAIEGEQYF
>TRBV24-1|TRBJ2-6|NA|NA
TGTGCCACCAGTGATCCTCCGTCTGAGGTCAGCTCTGGGGCCAACGTCCTGACTTTC
CATSDPPSEVSSGANVLTF
>TRBV5-5|TRBJ1-3|NA|NA
TGTGCCAGCAGCTTGTGGGACTCTGGAAACACCATATATTTT
CASSLWDSGNTIYF
>TRBV12-3/TRBV12-4|TRBJ1-2|many|TRBD1
TGTGCCAGCAGTTCGGGACAGGGAAACGGCTACACCTTC
CASSSGQGNGYTF
>TRBV6-5|TRBJ1-3|NA|NA
TGTGCCAGCAGGGGGTTAGGTGACACCATATATTTT
CASRGLGDTIYF
>TRBV5-4|TRBJ2-7|once|NA
TGTGCCAGCAGCTGGGGGTTAGCTTACGAGCAGTACTTC
CASSWGLAYEQYF
>TRBV4-1|TRBJ2-7|NA|NA
TGCGCCAGCAGCCAAATGGACACGACCTACGAGCAGTACTTC
CASSQMDTTYEQYF
>TRBV12-3/TRBV12-4|TRBJ2-7|few|NA
TGTGCCAGCAGCCTCCCCCGGCTCGAGCAGTACTTC
CASSLPRLEQYF
>TRBV23-1|TRBJ2-7|NA|TRBD1
TGCGCCAGCAGTCAGCGACAGGGAACCTACGAGCAGTACTTC
CASSQRQGTYEQYF
>TRBV30|TRBJ1-4|NA|TRBD1
TGTGCCTGGAGTGTCATTCGGGACAGGGTCCTTTTT
CAWSVIRDRVLF
>TRBV3-1/TRBV3-2|TRBJ2-7|NA|TRBD1
TGTGCCAGCAGCCCGGACAGGGGGTATCACTACGAGCAGTACTTC
CASSPDRGYHYEQYF
>TRBV18|TRBJ2-5|once|NA
TGTGCCAGCTCACCAGGTGGTCAGTCCGTCCAAGAGACCCAGTACTTC
CASSPGGQSVQETQYF
>TRBV7-3|TRBJ2-1|NA|NA
TGTGCCAGCAGCACCGGACTGGACAATGAGCAGTTCTTC
CASSTGLDNEQFF
>TRBV13|TRBJ1-1|NA|NA
TGTGCCAGCAGCCCGATGAACACTGAAGCTTTCTTT
CASSPMNTEAFF
>TRBV4-1|TRBJ1-4|NA|TRBD1
TGCGCCAGCAGCAGACAGGGGCTTGAAAAACTGTTTTTT
CASSRQGLEKLFF
>TRBV7-3|TRBJ1-2|NA|NA
TGTGCCAGCAGCCGAGTTTCTGGGGAGGGCTACACCTTC
CASSRVSGEGYTF
>TRBV19|TRBJ2-2|NA|NA
TGTGCCAGTAGTATTATGGGTTTGGACACCGGGGAGCTGTTTTTT
CASSIMGLDTGELFF
>TRBV29-1|TRBJ1-1|NA|NA
TGCAGCGTTGTTTGGTCGAACACTGAAGCTTTCTTT
CSVVWSNTEAFF
>TRBV19|TRBJ1-4|NA|NA
TGTGCCTCAAAAGAGGGGGGAGGAGAAAAACTGTTTTTT
CASKEGGGEKLFF
>TRBV15|TRBJ2-1|NA|NA
TGTGCCACCAGCAGAGACAGGGGATACAATGAGCAGTTCTTC
CATSRDRGYNEQFF
>TRBV5-4|TRBJ2-1|once|NA
TGTGCCAGCAGCTTGGAGTGGGGGTCCACCTACAATGAGCAGTTCTTC
CASSLEWGSTYNEQFF
>TRBV4-1|TRBJ2-2|NA|NA
TGCGCCAGCAGCCCAATCTTGAACACCGGGGAGCTGTTTTTT
CASSPILNTGELFF
>TRBV12-3/TRBV12-4|TRBJ1-3|NA|NA
TGTGCCAGCAGTTCGTTTGCCGGAAACACCATATATTTT
CASSSFAGNTIYF
>TRBV2|TRBJ1-2|NA|TRBD1
TGTGCCAGCAGTCCCGGGACAGCCTATGGCTACACCTTC
CASSPGTAYGYTF
>TRBV7-8|TRBJ2-7|NA|TRBD1
TGTGCCAGCAGCGGGGACAGCTACGAGCAGTACTTC
CASSGDSYEQYF
>TRBV6-5|TRBJ1-2|few|NA
TGTGCCAGCAGTTACTCGTCAGGGGTCGACTATGGCTACACCTTC
CASSYSSGVDYGYTF
>TRBV12-3/TRBV12-4|TRBJ1-2|NA|NA
TGTGCCAGCAGTCCCCAGGAGGGCTACACCTTC
CASSPQEGYTF
>TRBV6-1|TRBJ1-2|NA|NA
TGTGCCAGCAGCCGGGACCGATACTATGGCTACACCTTC
CASSRDRYYGYTF
>TRBV12-5|TRBJ1-5|once|TRBD1
TGTGCTAGTGGGGCCGGGTCCACAGGGGGACGCAATCAGCCCCAGCATTTT
CASGAGSTGGRNQPQHF
>TRBV18|TRBJ2-7|once|NA
TGTGCCAGCTCACAACGGGCTATCTCCGAGCAGTACTTC
CASSQRAISEQYF
>TRBV25-1|TRBJ2-7|NA|NA
TGTGCCAGCAGTGAAGGTGGCTACGAGCAGTACTTC
CASSEGGYEQYF
>TRBV7-2|TRBJ1-6|NA|NA
TGTGCCAGCAGCTTAGACAGCCTGTCACCCCTCCACTTT
CASSLDSLSPLHF
>TRBV19|TRBJ2-5|many|NA
TGTGCCAGTAGTGCAACCTCAGGGGACTACGAGACCCAGTACTTC
CASSATSGDYETQYF
>TRBV4-2|TRBJ2-7|NA|TRBD1
TGTGCCAGCAGCCGGGACAGGGAATTCTACGAGCAGTACTTC
CASSRDREFYEQYF
>TRBV6-6|TRBJ2-1|NA|TRBD2
TGTGCCAGCATACTTACCGCGGGGGGGCCCTACAATGAGCAGTTCTTC
CASILTAGGPYNEQFF
>TRBV21-1|TRBJ1-4|NA|NA
TGTGCCAGCAGCAAAGGAGGGCTAACAACTAATGAAAAACTGTTTTTT
CASSKGGLTTNEKLFF